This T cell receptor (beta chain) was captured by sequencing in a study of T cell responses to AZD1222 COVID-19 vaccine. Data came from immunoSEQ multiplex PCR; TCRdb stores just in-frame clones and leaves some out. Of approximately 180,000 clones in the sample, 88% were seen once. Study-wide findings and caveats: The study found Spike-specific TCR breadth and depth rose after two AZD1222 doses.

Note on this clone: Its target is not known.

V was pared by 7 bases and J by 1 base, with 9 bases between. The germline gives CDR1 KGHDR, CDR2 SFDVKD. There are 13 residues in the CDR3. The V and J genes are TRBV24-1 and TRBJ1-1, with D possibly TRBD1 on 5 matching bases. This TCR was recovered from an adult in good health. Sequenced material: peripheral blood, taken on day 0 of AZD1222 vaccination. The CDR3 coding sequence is TGTGCCACCAGGTCAGGGCCGAACACTGAAGCTTTCTTT. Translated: CATRSGPNTEAFF.